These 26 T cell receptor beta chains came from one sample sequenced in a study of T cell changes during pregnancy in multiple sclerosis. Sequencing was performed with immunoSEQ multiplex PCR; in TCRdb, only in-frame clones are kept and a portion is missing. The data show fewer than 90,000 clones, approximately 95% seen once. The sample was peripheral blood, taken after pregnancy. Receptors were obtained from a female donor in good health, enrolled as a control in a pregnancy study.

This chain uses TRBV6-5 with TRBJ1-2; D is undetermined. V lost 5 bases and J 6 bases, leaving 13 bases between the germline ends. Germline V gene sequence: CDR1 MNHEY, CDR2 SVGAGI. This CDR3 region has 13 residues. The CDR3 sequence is CASSRYRENGYTF. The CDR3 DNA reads TGTGCCAGCAGTCGATACCGGGAGAATGGCTACACCTTC.

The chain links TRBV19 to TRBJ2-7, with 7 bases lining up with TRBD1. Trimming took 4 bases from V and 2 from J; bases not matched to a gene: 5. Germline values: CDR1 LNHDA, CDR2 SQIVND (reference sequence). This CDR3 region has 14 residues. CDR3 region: CASSTRTGPYEQYF. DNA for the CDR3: TGTGCCAGTAGTACCAGGACAGGTCCCTACGAGCAGTACTTC.

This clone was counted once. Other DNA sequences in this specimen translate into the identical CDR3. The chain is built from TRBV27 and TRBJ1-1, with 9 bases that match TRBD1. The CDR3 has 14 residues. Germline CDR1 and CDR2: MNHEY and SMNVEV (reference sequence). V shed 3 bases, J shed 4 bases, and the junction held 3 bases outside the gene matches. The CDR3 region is CASSFLTGGTEAFF. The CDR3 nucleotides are TGTGCCAGCAGTTTCTTGACAGGGGGCACTGAAGCTTTCTTT.

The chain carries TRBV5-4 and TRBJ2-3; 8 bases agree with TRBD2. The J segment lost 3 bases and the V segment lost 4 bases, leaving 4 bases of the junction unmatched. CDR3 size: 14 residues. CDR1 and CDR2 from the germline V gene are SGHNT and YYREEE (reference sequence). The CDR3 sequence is CASSPERGTDTQYF. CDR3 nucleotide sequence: TGTGCCAGCAGCCCAGAGCGGGGGACAGATACGCAGTATTTT.

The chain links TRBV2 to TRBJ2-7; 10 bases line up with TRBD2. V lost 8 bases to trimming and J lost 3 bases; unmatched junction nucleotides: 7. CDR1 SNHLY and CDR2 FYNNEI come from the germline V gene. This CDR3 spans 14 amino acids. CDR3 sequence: CASAGGTSDYEQYF. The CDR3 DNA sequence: TGTGCCAGCGCGGGTGGGACTAGCGACTACGAGCAGTACTTC.

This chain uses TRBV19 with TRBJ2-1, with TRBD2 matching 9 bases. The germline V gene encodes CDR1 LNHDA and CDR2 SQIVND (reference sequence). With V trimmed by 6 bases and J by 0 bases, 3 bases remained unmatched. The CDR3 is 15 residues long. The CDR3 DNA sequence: TGTGCCAGTAGCTTTAGCGGGAGCTCCTACAATGAGCAGTTCTTC. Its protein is CASSFSGSSYNEQFF.

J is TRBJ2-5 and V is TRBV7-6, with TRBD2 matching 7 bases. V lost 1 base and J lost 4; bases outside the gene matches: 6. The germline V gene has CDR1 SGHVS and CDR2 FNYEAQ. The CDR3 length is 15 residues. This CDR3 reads CASSLEGGEGETQYF. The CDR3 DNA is TGTGCCAGCAGCTTAGAGGGAGGGGAGGGAGAGACCCAGTACTTC. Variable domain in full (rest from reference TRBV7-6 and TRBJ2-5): GAGVSQSPRYKVTKRGQDVALRCDPISGHVSLYWYRQALGQGPEFLTYFNYEAQQDKSGLPNDRFSAERPEGSISTLTIQRTEQRDSAMYRCASSLEGGEGETQYFGPGTRLLVL.

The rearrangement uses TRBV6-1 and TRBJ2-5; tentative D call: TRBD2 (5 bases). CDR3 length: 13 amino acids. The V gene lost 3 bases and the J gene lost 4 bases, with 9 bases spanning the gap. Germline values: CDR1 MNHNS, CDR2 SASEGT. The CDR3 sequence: CASSDVGRETQYF. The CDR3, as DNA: TGTGCCAGCAGTGATGTGGGGAGAGAGACCCAGTACTTC.

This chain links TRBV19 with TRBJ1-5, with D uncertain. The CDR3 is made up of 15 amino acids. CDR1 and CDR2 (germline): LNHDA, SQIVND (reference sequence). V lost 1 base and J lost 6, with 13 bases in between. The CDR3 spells CASSIGRDPRQPQHF. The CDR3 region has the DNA TGTGCCAGTAGTATAGGGAGAGATCCGCGTCAGCCCCAGCATTTT.

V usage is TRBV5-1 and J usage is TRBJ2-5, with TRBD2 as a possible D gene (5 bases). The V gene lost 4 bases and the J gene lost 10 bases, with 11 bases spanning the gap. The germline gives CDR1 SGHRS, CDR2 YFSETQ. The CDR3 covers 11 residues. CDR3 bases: TGCGCCAGCAGCGAGGGCCGGGGCCAGTACTTC. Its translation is CASSEGRGQYF.

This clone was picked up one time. The CDR3 bases are TGTGCCAGCAGTATAGGACTAGCGGGAGGGCCAGGCACAGATACGCAGTATTTT. Its protein product is CASSIGLAGGPGTDTQYF. The chain has TRBV11-3 and TRBJ2-3; the match to TRBD2 covers 15 bases. With V trimmed by 6 bases and J by 1 base, 8 bases remained unmatched. The CDR3 extends over 18 amino acids. Germline V gene lookup returns CDR1 SGHNT and CDR2 YENEEA.

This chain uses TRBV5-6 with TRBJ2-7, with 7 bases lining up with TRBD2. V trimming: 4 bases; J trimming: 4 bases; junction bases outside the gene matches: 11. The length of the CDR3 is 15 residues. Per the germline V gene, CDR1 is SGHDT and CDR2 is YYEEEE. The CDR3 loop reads CASSPESMGGYEQYF. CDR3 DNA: TGTGCCAGCAGCCCGGAAAGTATGGGGGGGTACGAGCAGTACTTC.

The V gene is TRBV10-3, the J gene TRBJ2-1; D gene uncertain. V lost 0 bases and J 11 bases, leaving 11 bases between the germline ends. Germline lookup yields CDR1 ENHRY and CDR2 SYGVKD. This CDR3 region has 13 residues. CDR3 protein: CAISESELPKQFF. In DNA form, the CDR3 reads TGTGCCATCAGTGAGTCTGAGCTCCCAAAGCAGTTCTTC.

Written as DNA, the CDR3 is TGTGCCAGCTATCGACAGGGTAACACAGATACGCAGTATTTT. This translates into CASYRQGNTDTQYF. The rearrangement joins TRBV5-8 to TRBJ2-3; TRBD1 matches at 7 bases. CDR1 SGHTS and CDR2 YDEGEE come from the germline V gene. The J segment lost 2 bases and the V segment lost 7 bases, leaving 7 bases of the junction unmatched. The CDR3 has 14 amino acids.

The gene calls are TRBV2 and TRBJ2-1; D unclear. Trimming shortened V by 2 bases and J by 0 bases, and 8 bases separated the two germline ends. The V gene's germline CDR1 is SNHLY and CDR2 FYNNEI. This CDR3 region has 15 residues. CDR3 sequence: CASSEPYSSYNEQFF. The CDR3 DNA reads TGTGCCAGCAGTGAACCCTACAGCTCCTACAATGAGCAGTTCTTC.

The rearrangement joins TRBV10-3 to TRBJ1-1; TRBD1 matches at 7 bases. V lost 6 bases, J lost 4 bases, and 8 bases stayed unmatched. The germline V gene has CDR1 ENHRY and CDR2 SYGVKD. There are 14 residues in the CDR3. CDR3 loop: CAIRLSGTATEAFF. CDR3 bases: TGTGCCATCAGGCTGTCCGGGACAGCCACTGAAGCTTTCTTT.

CDR3 amino acids: CASSLFSGRTGELFF. CDR3 sequence (DNA): TGCGCCAGCAGCTTGTTTAGCGGGAGGACCGGGGAGCTGTTTTTT. The V gene is TRBV5-1, the J gene TRBJ2-2; 10 bases are a match to TRBD2. CDR3 length: 15 residues. J lost 5 bases, V lost 1 base, and 2 bases had no gene match. Germline-derived CDR1 and CDR2 are SGHRS and YFSETQ.

The CDR3 is CASSMNRGGAYEQYF. CDR3 coding DNA: TGTGCCAGCTCAATGAACAGGGGGGGAGCCTACGAGCAGTACTTC. The chain recombines TRBV18 with TRBJ2-7; tentatively, D is TRBD1 (8 bases). Germline-derived CDR1 and CDR2 are KGHSH and LQKENI. CDR3 length: 15 residues. V was trimmed by 5 bases and J by 2 bases, leaving 16 bases between them. Variable domain in full (rest from reference TRBV18 and TRBJ2-7): NAGVMQNPRHLVRRRGQEARLRCSPMKGHSHVYWYRQLPEEGLKFMVYLQKENIIDESGMPKERFSAEFPKEGPSILRIQQVVRGDSAAYFCASSMNRGGAYEQYFGPGTRLTVT.

The CDR3 is CASSLTGGEETQYF. CDR3 nucleotides: TGTGCCAGCAGCCTTACAGGGGGCGAGGAGACCCAGTACTTC. The chain carries TRBV4-2 and TRBJ2-5; 9 bases fit TRBD1. The CDR3 is 14 residues long. Trimming removed 4 bases from V and 5 bases from J; junction bases left unmatched: 5. Germline V gene data show CDR1 as LGHNA and CDR2 as YNFKEQ.

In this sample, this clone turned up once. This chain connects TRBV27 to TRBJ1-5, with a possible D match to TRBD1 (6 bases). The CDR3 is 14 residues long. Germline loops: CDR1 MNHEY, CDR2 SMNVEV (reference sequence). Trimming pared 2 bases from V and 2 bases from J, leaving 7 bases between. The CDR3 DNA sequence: TGTGCCAGCAGTTTAGGGGGCGGCAATCAGCCCCAGCATTTT. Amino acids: CASSLGGGNQPQHF.

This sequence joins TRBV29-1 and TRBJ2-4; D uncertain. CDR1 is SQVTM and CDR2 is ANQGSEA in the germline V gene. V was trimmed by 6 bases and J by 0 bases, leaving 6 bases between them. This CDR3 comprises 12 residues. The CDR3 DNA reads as TGCAGCGTGCTAGAAGCCAAAAACATTCAGTACTTC. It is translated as CSVLEAKNIQYF.

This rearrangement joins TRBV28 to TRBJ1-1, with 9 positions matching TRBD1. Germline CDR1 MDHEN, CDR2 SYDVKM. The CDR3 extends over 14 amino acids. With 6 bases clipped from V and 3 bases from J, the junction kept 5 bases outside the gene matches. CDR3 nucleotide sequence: TGTGCCAGCAGCAGACAGGGGGGGTACACTGAAGCTTTCTTT. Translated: CASSRQGGYTEAFF.

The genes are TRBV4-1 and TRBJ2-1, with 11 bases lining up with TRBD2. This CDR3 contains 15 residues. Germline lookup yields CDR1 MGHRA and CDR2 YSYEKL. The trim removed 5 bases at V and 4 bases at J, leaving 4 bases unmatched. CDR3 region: CASSIRTSGYNEQFF. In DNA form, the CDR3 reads TGCGCCAGCAGCATCCGGACTAGCGGGTACAATGAGCAGTTCTTC.

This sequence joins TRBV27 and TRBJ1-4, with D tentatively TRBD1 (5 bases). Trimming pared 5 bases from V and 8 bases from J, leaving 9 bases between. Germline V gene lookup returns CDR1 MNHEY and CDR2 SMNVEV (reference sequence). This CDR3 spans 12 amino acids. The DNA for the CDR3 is TGTGCCAGCAGTATTTCAGGGGAAAAACTGTTTTTT. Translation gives CASSISGEKLFF.

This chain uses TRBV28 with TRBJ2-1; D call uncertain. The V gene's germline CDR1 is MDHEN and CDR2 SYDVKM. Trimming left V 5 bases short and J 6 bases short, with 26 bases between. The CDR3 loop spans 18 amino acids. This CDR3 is CASSAPPGERFPSNEQFF. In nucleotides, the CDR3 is TGTGCCAGCAGTGCCCCCCCCGGAGAGCGTTTTCCTTCCAATGAGCAGTTCTTC.

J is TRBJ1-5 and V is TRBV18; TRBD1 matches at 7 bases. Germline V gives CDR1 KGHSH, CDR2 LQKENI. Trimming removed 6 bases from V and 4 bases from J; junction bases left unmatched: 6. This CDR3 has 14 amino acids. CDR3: CASSPGQINQPQHF. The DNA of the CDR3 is TGTGCCAGCTCTCCGGGACAGATAAATCAGCCCCAGCATTTT.